This T cell receptor beta chain was sequenced for a study of T cell repertoires in cytomegalovirus infection. As for the study in general: TCR beta signatures that were public indicated CMV infection and matching HLA type.

Study-wide results and limits: Within the response measured ex vivo, HLA-C-restricted CMV-specific TCR beta clonotypes were dominant.

Germline values: CDR1 ENHRY, CDR2 SYGVKD. The CDR3 covers 14 residues. Trimming took 3 bases from V and 1 from J, leaving 10 bases between them. TCRdb used MiXCR to reprocess the reads, holding one entry per CDR3 protein. The sample carries some 170,000 distinct CDR3 sequences, about 17% recorded once. Remarks on this clonotype: What it binds is unknown.

This sequence was found in a human donor in good health (CMV status not recorded). Some clones in this sample may be carry-over from other donors' samples. Sequenced: CD8+ T cells from PBMCs. V and J are TRBV10-3 and TRBJ2-7; TRBD1 might be the D (6 bases). CDR3 in amino acids: CAISDPGQSYEQYF. CDR3 nucleotides: TGTGCCATCAGTGACCCGGGACAATCCTACGAGCAGTACTTC.